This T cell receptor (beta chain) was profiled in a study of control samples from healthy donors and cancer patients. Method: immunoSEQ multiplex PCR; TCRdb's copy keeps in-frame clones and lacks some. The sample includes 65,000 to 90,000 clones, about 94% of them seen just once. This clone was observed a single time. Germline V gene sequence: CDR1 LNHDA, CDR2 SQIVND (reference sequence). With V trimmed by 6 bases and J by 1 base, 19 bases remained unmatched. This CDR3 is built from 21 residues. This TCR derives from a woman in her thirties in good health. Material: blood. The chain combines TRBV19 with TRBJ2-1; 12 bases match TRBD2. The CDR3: CASRPHVNLAGGPSSYNEQFF. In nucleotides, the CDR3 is TGTGCCAGTAGACCCCACGTCAATCTAGCGGGGGGGCCTTCGTCCTACAATGAGCAGTTCTTC.